These 21 T cell receptor beta chains came from one sample sequenced in a study of T cells in Graves' hyperthyroidism and ophthalmopathy. Amplification targeted TCR beta CDR3 regions from RNA transcripts. Primed by the HTBI set, a first-round RT-PCR was run on the TCR CDR3. TCRdb called the multiplex PCR reads again in MiXCR, with one record for every CDR3 protein. The profile covers almost 600,000 distinct CDR3 sequences, with roughly 46% appearing a single time and about 8.3% taken by the ten largest. The sample comprised peripheral blood or thyroid tissue (not recorded which). The origin of the receptors is a woman aged 18-30 years with Graves' hyperthyroidism.

This clonotype was observed a single time. A read error may account for a junction end that differs from germline. In DNA, the CDR3 is TGTGCCACCAGTGATCCCCGGGACAGGGCATTT. Protein: CATSDPRDRAF. V is TRBV24-1 and J is TRBJ1-4; 9 bases match TRBD1. Germline assignment: CDR1 KGHDR and CDR2 SFDVKD. This CDR3 is built from 11 residues.

Of note for this clonotype: It may be a read error: a sequence one base away is much more abundant. The rearrangement links TRBV20-1 to TRBJ1-1, with 10 nucleotides matching TRBD1. The CDR3 spans 15 residues. CDR1 and CDR2 from the germline V gene are DFQATT and SNEGSKA (reference sequence). The CDR3 DNA follows: TGCGGTGCTAGTGGGACAGGGGAAATGAACACTGAAGCTTTCTTT. Amino acid sequence: CGASGTGEMNTEAFF.

On this clonotype itself: A much larger clone sits a single nucleotide away, making a read error possible. The V gene is TRBV2, the J gene TRBJ2-7; D call uncertain. The CDR3 sequence is 15 residues long. The V gene's germline CDR1 is SNHLY and CDR2 FYNNEI. V lost 7 bases to trimming and J lost 2 bases, with 18 bases between them. This CDR3 reads CASTHNRAYAYEQYF. For the CDR3, the DNA is TGTGCCAGCACCCACAATAGGGCTTACGCCTACGAGCAGTACTTC.

The chain recombines TRBV2 with TRBJ1-2, with a weak D call TRBD1 (5 bases). CDR1 and CDR2 from the germline V gene are SNHLY and FYNNEI. The CDR3 consists of 12 residues. V was clipped by 7 bases and J by 5 bases, with 11 bases between them. The CDR3 reads CASTEGEYGYTF. CDR3 in DNA: TGTGCCAGCACCGAAGGGGAGTATGGCTACACCTTC.

The chain is built from TRBV2 and TRBJ2-2, with 9 bases identical to TRBD2. Trimming cost V 10 bases and J 4 bases; bases outside gene matches: 10. This CDR3 has 15 amino acids. The germline gives CDR1 SNHLY, CDR2 FYNNEI. The CDR3 reads CATTGLAGITGELFF. The CDR3 region has the DNA TGTGCCACCACGGGGCTAGCGGGAATCACCGGGGAGCTGTTTTTT. Drawing the rest from reference TRBV2 and TRBJ2-2, the complete variable domain is EPEVTQTPSHQVTQMGQEVILRCVPISNHLYFYWYRQILGQKVEFLVSFYNNEISEKSEIFDDQFSVERPDGSNFTLKIRSTKLEDSAMYFCATTGLAGITGELFFGEGSRLTVL.

As for this clonotype: The germline gene is not matched at one end of the junction; a read error may be the cause. The chain joins TRBV7-7 to TRBJ2-2; D not resolved. The length of the CDR3 is 11 residues. Looked up from germline, CDR1 is SSHAT and CDR2 is FNYEAQ (reference sequence). DNA for the CDR3: TGTGCTAGCAGTCTCAGTTGGGAGCTGTTTTTT. This translates into CASSLSWELFF. Full variable domain (outside the CDR3, taken from reference TRBV7-7 and TRBJ2-2): GAGVSQSPRYKVTKRGQDVTLRCDPISSHATLYWYQQALGQGPEFLTYFNYEAQPDKSGLPSDRFSAERPEGSISTLTIQRTEQRDSAMYRCASSLSWELFFGEGSRLTVL.

With respect to this clonotype: A read error may account for a junction end that differs from germline. The chain has TRBV12-3 or TRBV12-4 and TRBJ2-7; no definite D call. CDR3 length equals 9 residues. The CDR3 coding sequence is TGTGCCAGCAGTTACGGGCAGTACTTC. Its translation: CASSYGQYF.

This rearrangement joins TRBV10-3 to TRBJ2-2; TRBD2 agrees at 10 bases. V shed 2 bases, J shed 11 bases, and the junction held 2 bases outside the gene matches. This CDR3 region has 13 residues. CDR1 and CDR2 from the germline V gene are ENHRY and SYGVKD. Written as DNA, the CDR3 is TGTGCCATCAGTGAGCGGACTAGCGGAGAGCTGTTTTTT. Protein product: CAISERTSGELFF.

A few counts support this clonotype. This may be a read error, as it is one base from a much larger clone. The chain joins TRBV2 to TRBJ1-3; D uncertain. CDR1 SNHLY and CDR2 FYNNEI come from the germline V gene. This CDR3 has 14 residues. The V gene lost 6 bases and the J gene lost 0 bases, with 9 bases spanning the gap. The CDR3 is CASSNTSSGNTIYF. Written as DNA, the CDR3 is TGTGCCAGCAGCAATACAAGCTCTGGAAACACCATATATTTT. Variable domain in full (rest from reference TRBV2 and TRBJ1-3): EPEVTQTPSHQVTQMGQEVILRCVPISNHLYFYWYRQILGQKVEFLVSFYNNEISEKSEIFDDQFSVERPDGSNFTLKIRSTKLEDSAMYFCASSNTSSGNTIYFGEGSWLTVV.

This clonotype was observed a handful of times. The V call is TRBV2, the J call TRBJ1-1, with 7 bases that match TRBD1. J lost 1 base, V lost 5 bases, and 10 bases had no gene match. The CDR3 is 16 residues long. CDR1 and CDR2 (germline): SNHLY, FYNNEI. The CDR3 DNA sequence: TGTGCCAGCAGTTACTCGGCGGGGACAGCGAACACTGAAGCTTTCTTT. Its protein is CASSYSAGTANTEAFF.

In its sample, this clonotype was seen many times. The genes are TRBV4-2 and TRBJ2-7; TRBD2 aligns across 11 bases. Per the germline V gene, CDR1 is LGHNA and CDR2 is YNFKEQ. V was clipped by 0 bases and J by 0 bases; unmatched bases: 7. The CDR3 has 18 amino acids. CDR3 coding DNA: TGTGCCAGCAGCCAAGAAGGAGTAGCGGGAGGGCCCTCCTACGAGCAGTACTTC. This translates into CASSQEGVAGGPSYEQYF.

About this clonotype: One end of the junction is discordant with germline, which a read error may explain. The chain is built from TRBV20-1 and TRBJ1-2, with TRBD1 as a possible D gene (6 bases). Germline CDR1 DFQATT, CDR2 SNEGSKA (reference sequence). The CDR3 is made up of 10 amino acids. The CDR3 nucleotides are TGCAGTGCTAGAGGGGGGGGCACGCCCTTC. Its translation: CSARGGGTPF.

This clonotype occurred many times. This chain joins TRBV4-3 and TRBJ2-6, with no clear D. The CDR3 covers 15 residues. Trimming stripped 1 base from V and 0 bases from J, with 4 bases between. Germline assignment: CDR1 LGHNA and CDR2 YSLEER. The CDR3 here is CASSQGISGANVLTF. For the CDR3, the DNA is TGCGCCAGCAGCCAAGGGATCTCTGGGGCCAACGTCCTGACTTTC.

Here the CDR3 DNA reads TGCGCCAGCACCCAGGGAAATGAAAAACTGTTTTTT. Amino acid sequence: CASTQGNEKLFF. The gene calls are TRBV5-1 and TRBJ1-4; maybe TRBD1 (5 bases). The CDR3 runs to 12 residues. CDR1 is SGHRS and CDR2 is YFSETQ in the germline V gene. V lost 6 bases, J lost 5 bases, and 8 bases lay in between.

This clonotype has at least ten counts. The CDR3 DNA reads as TGTGCCAGCAGCTCCGCCGGGACCGCCAATGAAAAACTGTTTTTT. Translated: CASSSAGTANEKLFF. The chain employs TRBV7-9 and TRBJ1-4; D may be TRBD1 (5 bases). Germline V lookup: CDR1 SEHNR, CDR2 FQNEAQ (reference sequence). The CDR3 consists of 15 residues. V lost 4 bases and J 5 bases, leaving 14 bases between the germline ends.

At least ten counts were recorded for this clonotype. The rearrangement uses TRBV5-1 and TRBJ1-2; D may be TRBD1 (5 bases). CDR3 length: 15 amino acids. The V end lost 4 bases, the J end lost 7 bases, and 20 bases lay between the germline ends. Germline V gene lookup returns CDR1 SGHRS and CDR2 YFSETQ. The CDR3 reads CASSIGTGQSLGYTF. The DNA for the CDR3 is TGCGCCAGCAGCATAGGAACAGGACAATCACTTGGCTACACCTTC.

This clonotype was counted many times. The chain combines TRBV12-3 or TRBV12-4 with TRBJ1-2; TRBD1 agrees at 7 bases. The J segment lost 0 bases and the V segment lost 5 bases, leaving 6 bases of the junction unmatched. This CDR3 has 15 residues. CDR3 bases: TGTGCCAGCAGTGGAACGGGGACAGCTAACTATGGCTACACCTTC. The encoded protein is CASSGTGTANYGYTF.

This clonotype was seen at least ten times. The V call is TRBV29-1, the J call TRBJ2-7; no definite D call. This CDR3 region has 17 residues. V lost 3 bases and J 0 bases, leaving 21 bases between the germline ends. Per the germline V gene, CDR1 is SQVTM and CDR2 is ANQGSEA. CDR3 sequence reads: CSVEDRDVGSSSYEQYF. The CDR3 nucleotides read TGCAGCGTTGAGGATCGAGATGTTGGCAGCAGCTCCTACGAGCAGTACTTC.

This clonotype has a count of ten or more. The chain is built from TRBV28 and TRBJ2-7, with D unresolved. This CDR3 comprises 11 residues. Looked up from germline, CDR1 is MDHEN and CDR2 is SYDVKM. The V gene lost 10 bases and the J gene lost 6 bases, with 13 bases spanning the gap. This CDR3 is CATTVSSEQYF. The CDR3 bases are TGTGCCACCACAGTTTCCAGCGAGCAGTACTTC.

This clonotype was seen just once. Since a much larger clone is just one base distant, this may be a read error. In nucleotides, the CDR3 is TGTGCCACCCGGACTAGCAGCTGTCAAGAGACCCAGTACTTC. The encoded protein is CATRTSSCQETQYF. V usage is TRBV6-1 and J usage is TRBJ2-5; TRBD2 agrees at 8 bases. Germline CDR1 and CDR2: MNHNS and SASEGT. This CDR3 is 14 amino acids long. J gave up 2 bases and V 10 bases, and 9 bases lay outside the gene matches.

V and J are TRBV5-1 and TRBJ2-2; D gene uncertain. This CDR3 is 15 amino acids long. The germline CDR1 and CDR2 sequences are SGHRS and YFSETQ. Between the trimmed V and J ends, which lost 7 bases and 3 bases, there was a span of 16 bases. In DNA form, the CDR3 reads TGCGCCAGCGGAGTCAACTATGGCTACACCGGGGAGCTGTTTTTT. This encodes CASGVNYGYTGELFF.